These T cell receptor beta chains were read from a single sample in a study of blood T cells in healthy people across ages. Via MiXCR, TCRdb re-called the 5' RACE reads, giving one row per CDR3 protein. The repertoire includes hundreds of thousands of distinct CDR3 sequences, roughly a quarter of them detected once, and 3.6% sits in the top ten. A further study also used this sample, focusing on T cells of mothers and their children.

Sequenced sample: blood. Receptor source: a boy aged 2 to 10 in good health. CDR3s include the opening cysteine and the closing phenylalanine or tryptophan. A D gene is named only where the DNA matches it firmly. The size entry is marked missing in some rows and otherwise reads once, few, many or a size class.

D,V,size,J,CDR3,DNA
TRBD1,TRBV9,few,TRBJ2-1,CASSARGQGTYNEQFF,TGTGCCAGCAGCGCTCGGGGACAGGGGACCTACAATGAGCAGTTCTTC
-,TRBV9,few,TRBJ2-1,CASSVMAGPYNEQFF,TGTGCCAGCAGCGTAATGGCAGGGCCCTACAATGAGCAGTTCTTC
-,TRBV15,-,TRBJ2-3,CATSRVGGHADTQYF,TGTGCCACCAGCAGAGTGGGGGGGCACGCAGATACGCAGTATTTT
TRBD2,TRBV7-9,-,TRBJ2-1,CASRSMGLANNEQFF,TGTGCCAGCAGATCAATGGGACTAGCCAACAATGAGCAGTTCTTC
TRBD2,TRBV7-3,few,TRBJ2-2,CASSSGLAGVQNTGELFF,TGTGCCAGCAGCTCGGGACTAGCGGGGGTACAGAACACCGGGGAGCTGTTTTTT
-,TRBV7-9,few,TRBJ2-5,CASSFGLVYQETQYF,TGCGCCAGCAGCTTTGGACTCGTCTACCAAGAGACCCAGTACTTC
-,TRBV6-1,-,TRBJ1-5,CASKTGGDQPQHF,TGTGCCAGCAAGACGGGGGGGGATCAGCCCCAGCATTTT
TRBD1,TRBV28,few,TRBJ2-5,CASSVQGVRGTQYF,TGTGCCAGCAGTGTCCAGGGGGTTCGGGGGACCCAGTACTTC
-,TRBV6-5,few,TRBJ2-1,CASSYSIGRLGNEQFF,TGTGCCAGCAGTTACTCGATAGGGAGGTTGGGCAATGAGCAGTTCTTC
TRBD2,TRBV20-1,-,TRBJ2-1,CSADLQHRLAGGEQFF,TGCAGTGCGGACCTTCAGCACCGACTAGCGGGAGGGGAGCAGTTCTTC
-,TRBV6-5,-,TRBJ2-5,CASSYSISGTQYF,TGTGCCAGCAGTTACTCGATTTCCGGGACCCAGTACTTC
TRBD2,TRBV20-1,once,TRBJ2-3,CSVRREGPDTQYF,TGCAGCGTAAGACGGGAGGGCCCAGATACGCAGTATTTT
-,TRBV7-9,-,TRBJ1-1,CASSSGGVTPTYTEAFF,TGTGCCAGCAGCTCCGGAGGTGTAACCCCGACGTACACTGAAGCTTTCTTT
TRBD1,TRBV6-2/TRBV6-3,-,TRBJ2-3,CASRGQGATDTQYF,TGTGCCAGCAGGGGACAGGGGGCGACAGATACGCAGTATTTT
-,TRBV12-3/TRBV12-4,-,TRBJ1-5,CASSFAEGRNQPQHF,TGTGCCAGCAGTTTCGCGGAGGGAAGGAATCAGCCCCAGCATTTT
-,TRBV20-1,few,TRBJ2-2,CSAVGSRNTGELFF,TGCAGTGCCGTCGGGTCTAGGAACACCGGGGAGCTGTTTTTT
-,TRBV7-2,-,TRBJ2-7,CASSLAPGVAYEQYF,TGTGCCAGCAGCTTAGCCCCGGGAGTTGCCTACGAGCAGTACTTC
TRBD1,TRBV7-9,few,TRBJ2-6,CASSSTGGFRSGANVLTF,TGTGCCAGCAGCTCGACAGGGGGCTTTAGGTCTGGGGCCAACGTCCTGACTTTC
TRBD1,TRBV9,few,TRBJ2-2,CASSVPRTGRNTGELFF,TGTGCCAGCAGCGTACCTAGGACAGGGAGGAACACCGGGGAGCTGTTTTTT
TRBD1,TRBV27,few,TRBJ2-1,CASSPDRVMNEQFF,TGTGCCAGCAGCCCCGACAGGGTCATGAATGAGCAGTTCTTC
-,TRBV30,-,TRBJ1-2,CAWSVGQAYGYTF,TGTGCCTGGAGTGTAGGTCAGGCCTATGGCTACACCTTC
TRBD2,TRBV6-2/TRBV6-3,few,TRBJ2-1,CASSYSSNPGLLEQFF,TGTGCCAGCAGTTACTCTTCGAACCCGGGACTACTAGAGCAGTTCTTC
-,TRBV12-3/TRBV12-4,-,TRBJ2-7,CASAEIRRGEQYF,TGTGCTTCCGCCGAGATACGGAGAGGGGAGCAGTACTTC
-,TRBV10-3,-,TRBJ2-1,CAISENPSSAGTAGEQFF,TGTGCCATCAGTGAGAATCCATCTAGCGCTGGGACAGCCGGTGAGCAGTTCTTC
TRBD2,TRBV28,-,TRBJ2-5,CASRPQRGWGETQYF,TGTGCCAGCAGACCTCAGCGGGGGTGGGGAGAGACCCAGTACTTC
TRBD2,TRBV7-2,-,TRBJ2-1,CASSPSGGEQFF,TGTGCCAGCAGCCCTAGCGGGGGCGAGCAGTTCTTC
TRBD2,TRBV7-8,-,TRBJ2-3,CASSITSGSTDTQYF,TGTGCCAGCAGCATTACTAGCGGGAGCACAGATACGCAGTATTTT
-,TRBV20-1,-,TRBJ1-2,CSARAFTSYGYTF,TGCAGTGCTAGAGCGTTCACGAGCTATGGCTACACCTTC
TRBD2,TRBV6-2/TRBV6-3,-,TRBJ2-7,CASELAGVSYEQYF,TGTGCCAGCGAACTAGCGGGAGTCTCCTACGAGCAGTACTTC
TRBD1,TRBV7-9,-,TRBJ1-2,CASSHGTGDYGYTF,TGTGCCAGCAGCCACGGGACAGGGGATTATGGCTACACCTTC
-,TRBV10-2,-,TRBJ1-6,CASTGAPNSPLHF,TGCGCCAGCACCGGGGCTCCGAATTCACCCCTCCACTTT
TRBD1,TRBV5-6,few,TRBJ2-5,CASSSQGVRFQETQYF,TGTGCCAGCAGCTCCCAGGGGGTCCGCTTTCAAGAGACCCAGTACTTC
-,TRBV27,-,TRBJ1-5,CASITRGGTQVPQPQHF,TGTGCCAGCATTACCAGAGGAGGGACACAGGTTCCCCAGCCCCAGCATTTT
TRBD2,TRBV27,few,TRBJ2-1,CASSKGLAVAYNEQFF,TGTGCCAGCAGTAAGGGACTAGCGGTAGCCTACAATGAGCAGTTCTTC
-,TRBV6-5,few,TRBJ2-7,CASSPRPRTSYEQYF,TGTGCCAGCAGTCCTAGGCCGCGCACATCCTACGAGCAGTACTTC
-,TRBV3-1,few,TRBJ1-1,CASSQEATVEAFF,TGTGCCAGCAGCCAAGAGGCGACGGTAGAAGCTTTCTTT
TRBD1,TRBV7-9,-,TRBJ1-2,CASSLANRGITNYGYTF,TGTGCCAGCAGCTTGGCCAACAGGGGGATTACTAACTATGGCTACACCTTC
TRBD1,TRBV29-1,many,TRBJ2-5,CSADGDRWQTQYF,TGCAGCGCTGATGGGGACAGGTGGCAGACCCAGTACTTC
TRBD2,TRBV20-1,-,TRBJ2-7,CSARDQLSGGFYEQYF,TGCAGTGCTAGAGATCAGCTCAGCGGGGGATTTTACGAGCAGTACTTC
-,TRBV21-1,-,TRBJ2-1,CASSQGGSPGHNEQFF,TGTGCCAGCAGTCAGGGAGGATCACCGGGCCACAATGAGCAGTTCTTC
-,TRBV7-2,-,TRBJ2-4,CASSFVLAKNIQYF,TGTGCCAGCAGCTTTGTACTAGCCAAAAACATTCAGTACTTC
TRBD1,TRBV6-1,-,TRBJ2-1,CASRTGTGGFNEQFF,TGTGCCAGCAGAACGGGGACAGGGGGCTTCAATGAGCAGTTCTTC
TRBD1,TRBV6-6,-,TRBJ2-7,CASSLRDRGSVFF,TGTGCCAGCAGTCTACGGGACAGGGGGTCAGTCTTCTTC
-,TRBV7-9,few,TRBJ1-5,CASSLVRGGSIYSNQPQHF,TGTGCCAGCAGCTTAGTGCGGGGCGGGAGCATTTATAGCAATCAGCCCCAGCATTTT
TRBD2,TRBV7-9,-,TRBJ2-1,CASSPRTSSRSYNEQFF,TGTGCCAGCAGCCCGAGGACTAGCAGCCGCTCCTACAATGAGCAGTTCTTC
TRBD2,TRBV24-1,few,TRBJ2-3,CATSDNLAGGTDTQYF,TGTGCCACCAGTGACAATCTAGCGGGGGGGACAGATACGCAGTATTTT
-,TRBV27,-,TRBJ1-4,CASGGRGGNEKLFF,TGTGCCAGCGGGGGCCGGGGGGGGAATGAAAAACTGTTTTTT
TRBD2,TRBV9,-,TRBJ2-1,CASSVGGRGREGEQFF,TGTGCCAGCAGCGTAGGAGGTCGCGGGAGAGAAGGTGAGCAGTTCTTC